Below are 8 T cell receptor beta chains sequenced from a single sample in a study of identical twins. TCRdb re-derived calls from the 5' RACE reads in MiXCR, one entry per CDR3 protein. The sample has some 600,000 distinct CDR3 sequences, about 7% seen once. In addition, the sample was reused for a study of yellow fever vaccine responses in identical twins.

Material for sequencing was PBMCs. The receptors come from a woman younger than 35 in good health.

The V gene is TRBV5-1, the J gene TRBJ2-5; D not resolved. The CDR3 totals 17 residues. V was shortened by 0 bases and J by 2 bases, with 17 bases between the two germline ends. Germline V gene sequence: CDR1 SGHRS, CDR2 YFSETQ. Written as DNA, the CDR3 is TGCGCCAGCAGCTTGGGGGCCCGGCGGCGAGGACAAGAGACCCAGTACTTC. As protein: CASSLGARRRGQETQYF.

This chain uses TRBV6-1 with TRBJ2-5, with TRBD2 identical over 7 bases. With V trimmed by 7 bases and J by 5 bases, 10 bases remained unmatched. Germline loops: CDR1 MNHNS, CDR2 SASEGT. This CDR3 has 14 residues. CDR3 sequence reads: CASTLGGGVETQYF. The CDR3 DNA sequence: TGTGCCAGCACTCTGGGGGGGGGAGTGGAGACCCAGTACTTC.

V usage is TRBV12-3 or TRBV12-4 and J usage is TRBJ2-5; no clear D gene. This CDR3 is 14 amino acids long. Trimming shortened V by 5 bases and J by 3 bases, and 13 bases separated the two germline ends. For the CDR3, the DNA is TGTGCCAGCAGTCCGCGAGAGGCTAAAGAGACCCAGTACTTC. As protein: CASSPREAKETQYF.

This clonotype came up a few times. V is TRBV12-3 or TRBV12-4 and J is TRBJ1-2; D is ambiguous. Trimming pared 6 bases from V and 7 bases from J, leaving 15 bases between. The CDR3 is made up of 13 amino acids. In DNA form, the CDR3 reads TGTGCCAGCAGCCTCAGTAGGGAGGGTGGCTACACCTTC. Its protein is CASSLSREGGYTF.

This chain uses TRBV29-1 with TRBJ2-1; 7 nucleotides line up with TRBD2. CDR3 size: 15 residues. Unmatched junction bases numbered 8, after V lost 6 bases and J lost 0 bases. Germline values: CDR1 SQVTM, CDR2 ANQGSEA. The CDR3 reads CSVQTSRSSYNEQFF. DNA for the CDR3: TGCAGCGTGCAGACTAGCCGGAGCTCCTACAATGAGCAGTTCTTC.

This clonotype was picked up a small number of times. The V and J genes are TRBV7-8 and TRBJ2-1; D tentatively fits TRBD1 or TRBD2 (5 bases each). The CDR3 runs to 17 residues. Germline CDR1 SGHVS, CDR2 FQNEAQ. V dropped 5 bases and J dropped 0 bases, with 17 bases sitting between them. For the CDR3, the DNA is TGTGCCAGCAGCGCGGTTGGGGGAAGGGCCTCCTACAATGAGCAGTTCTTC. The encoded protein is CASSAVGGRASYNEQFF.

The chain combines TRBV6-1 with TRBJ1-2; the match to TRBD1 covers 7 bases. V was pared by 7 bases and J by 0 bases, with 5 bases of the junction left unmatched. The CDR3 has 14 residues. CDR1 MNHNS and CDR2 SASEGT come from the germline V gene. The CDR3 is CASTRQGANYGYTF. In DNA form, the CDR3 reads TGTGCCAGCACCCGACAGGGAGCTAACTATGGCTACACCTTC.

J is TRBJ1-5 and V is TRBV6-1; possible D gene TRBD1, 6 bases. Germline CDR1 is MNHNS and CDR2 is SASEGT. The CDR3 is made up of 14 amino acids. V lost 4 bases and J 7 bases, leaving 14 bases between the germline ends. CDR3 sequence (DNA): TGTGCCAGCAGTGTCGAACAGGGTGGGCAGCCCCAGCATTTT. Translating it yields CASSVEQGGQPQHF.